The present T cell receptor beta chain was sequenced within a study of blood T cell repertoires in COVID-19. Study as a whole: Sites across the United States, Italy and Spain contributed samples from acute and convalescent COVID-19. The cDNA or gDNA used as material had been derived from T cells, B-cell-depleted T cells, or PBMCs.

As processed by the authors: Amplification of reference gene primers provided the estimated nucleated cell counts. The protocol was immunoSEQ multiplex PCR, while the TCRdb copy is restricted to in-frame clones and leaves out a portion. The V and J calls and clone size are taken from that table; D and trimming were inferred from the DNA. The data show about 200,000 clones, with less than 90% seen just once and roughly 20% held by the top ten. This CDR3 region has 14 residues. Germline CDR1 reads GTSNPN; CDR2 reads SVGIG (reference sequence). The trim removed 4 bases at V and 4 bases at J, leaving 6 bases unmatched.

The chain couples TRBV30 to TRBJ2-2; 7 positions agree with TRBD2. The sequence was collected from a human donor in a cohort sampled during active COVID-19. The sample consisted of peripheral blood. The CDR3 DNA reads TGTGCCTGGAAGCCGGGACTAATCACCGGGGAGCTGTTTTTT. Translating it yields CAWKPGLITGELFF.